This T cell receptor beta chain comes out of a study of breast tumors, draining lymph nodes, adjacent tissues. Study observations and caveats: Compared with lymph nodes, tumors were less diverse; compared with nontumor tissue, more. Tumor and nontumor repertoires were significantly more similar in luminal-like than in basal-like breast cancer. Most tumor T cells seemingly derive from lymph node, then expand in tumor.

MiXCR was run by TCRdb on the multiplex PCR reads, yielding one entry per CDR3 protein. The sample includes 200,000 or so distinct CDR3 sequences, around 29% of them seen just once. On this clonotype: Its specificity is not known.

The lymph nodes were axillary draining lymph nodes from breast cancer patients. The J segment lost 2 bases and the V segment lost 4 bases, leaving 18 bases of the junction unmatched. The CDR3 has 18 amino acids. Germline loops: CDR1 DFQATT, CDR2 SNEGSKA (reference sequence). The chain employs TRBV20-1 and TRBJ2-7, with TRBD2 identical over 9 bases. Sequenced material: axillary lymph node tissue. This receptor was identified in a female donor with breast cancer. Some clones in this sample may be carry-over from other donors' samples. The CDR3 DNA reads as TGCAGTGCTACTCCCGGGGGACTAGCTCCTTCTAATACCTACGAGCAGTACTTC. Protein product: CSATPGGLAPSNTYEQYF.